This TCR beta chain was recovered during a study of blood T cells in healthy people across ages. Study-level results: There was a strong correlation between TCR beta diversity and naive T cell percentage.

Through a sample-barcoded 5' primer and a J-beta primer mix, a second PCR was run for roughly 7 to 11 cycles. From the 5' RACE reads, TCRdb called clonotypes with MiXCR, one entry per CDR3 protein. The sample has roughly 800,000 distinct CDR3 sequences; 58% are singletons. In regard to this clonotype: What it recognizes is unknown.

CDR3 length: 15 amino acids. CDR1 is SGHAT, CDR2 FQNNGV, per germline. V was shortened by 1 base and J by 2 bases, with 9 bases between the two germline ends. The chain is built from TRBV11-2 and TRBJ2-1, with a tentative D call TRBD1 (5 bases). Sequenced material: blood. The sequence was collected from a man aged 30-40 years in good health. In DNA, the CDR3 is TGTGCCAGCAGCTTAGGCAGGGAACCCTACAATGAGCAGTTCTTC. Protein product: CASSLGREPYNEQFF.